The sequence of this T cell receptor beta chain was determined in a study of early T cells in non-severe SARS-CoV-2 infection. Study-wide background: The sequenced material was bulk RNA from unsorted whole blood, and its chains were unpaired. Regarding the study as a whole: Matching with VDJdb favored anti-spike CD8 responses (missing private and CD4 specificities).

TCRdb reanalysed the 5' RACE reads using MiXCR and keeps one entry per CDR3 protein. This sample has 43,000 or so distinct CDR3 sequences; roughly 4% occur once, and the top ten carry approximately 3%. The ends lost 5 bases at V and 8 bases at J; junction bases unmatched: 12. From germline, CDR1 is SGHVS and CDR2 FQNEAQ. This CDR3 contains 16 residues. This clonotype was counted at least ten times. Its specificity is not known. The source of this sequence is an adult who was a healthcare worker with PCR-confirmed SARS-CoV-2 infection or an uninfected control (not recorded which). The sample comprised whole blood. The chain recombines TRBV7-8 with TRBJ2-5, with TRBD2 matching 12 bases. Here the CDR3 DNA reads TGTGCCAGCAGCCCCTGGACTAGCGGGATCGGAGAAACCCAGTACTTC. It yields the protein CASSPWTSGIGETQYF.